The rows below give T cell receptor beta chains drawn from one sample of a study of technical replicates of blood from a handful of donors. Only in-frame clones appear in the TCRdb table, and some are missing; sequencing was by immunoSEQ multiplex PCR. The table has approximately 93,000 clones, 85% to 95% seen once. Material for sequencing was T cells isolated from PBMCs. Receptors were obtained from a human donor in good health. Each CDR3 is given with its conserved first and last residue. The order of the fields is V gene, clone size, CDR3 length, D gene, J gene, CDR3 DNA, CDR3 protein. D genes are given only for firm matches. The size of a clone is reported for some rows only, either as once, few or many, or as a class for expanded clones.

v_call: TRBV11-3; clone_size: -; cdr3_length: 15; d_call: TRBD2; j_call: TRBJ2-1; cdr3_nt: TGTGCCAGCAGCTTAGACGCGGGAGGGTTGGATGAGCAGTTCTTC; cdr3_aa: CASSLDAGGLDEQFF
v_call: TRBV27; clone_size: -; cdr3_length: 14; d_call: -; j_call: TRBJ2-3; cdr3_nt: TGTGCCAGCAGTTTAGGGGGCATCACAGATACGCAGTATTTT; cdr3_aa: CASSLGGITDTQYF
v_call: TRBV7-9; clone_size: -; cdr3_length: 16; d_call: TRBD2; j_call: TRBJ2-3; cdr3_nt: TGTGCCAGCAGCCTTTCGACTAGCGTATGGACGAATACGCAGTATTTT; cdr3_aa: CASSLSTSVWTNTQYF
v_call: TRBV27; clone_size: -; cdr3_length: 16; d_call: TRBD2; j_call: TRBJ2-2; cdr3_nt: TGTGCCAGCAGTTCCGGACTAGCGGGAGGTGACGGGGAGCTGTTTTTT; cdr3_aa: CASSSGLAGGDGELFF
v_call: TRBV28; clone_size: -; cdr3_length: 14; d_call: -; j_call: TRBJ1-2; cdr3_nt: TGTGCCAGCATTCCTAGGGGAGGGGGAGGAGGCTACACCTTC; cdr3_aa: CASIPRGGGGGYTF
v_call: TRBV7-6; clone_size: -; cdr3_length: 22; d_call: TRBD2; j_call: TRBJ2-3; cdr3_nt: TGTGCCAGCAGCCTGAGACGAGACCCTGGGACTAGCGGGGTCTCTAGCACAGATACGCAGTATTTT; cdr3_aa: CASSLRRDPGTSGVSSTDTQYF
v_call: TRBV27; clone_size: -; cdr3_length: 14; d_call: -; j_call: TRBJ2-5; cdr3_nt: TGTGCCAGCAGTTTATTAAATTCCCCGGAGACCCAGTACTTC; cdr3_aa: CASSLLNSPETQYF
v_call: TRBV18; clone_size: -; cdr3_length: 14; d_call: -; j_call: TRBJ2-7; cdr3_nt: TGTGCCAGCTCACCACCGACGACAACCTACGAGCAGTACTTC; cdr3_aa: CASSPPTTTYEQYF
v_call: TRBV7-2; clone_size: -; cdr3_length: 16; d_call: TRBD2; j_call: TRBJ2-5; cdr3_nt: TGTGCCAGCAGCTTAGTGTTTAGCGGGGGGGCAGAGACCCAGTACTTC; cdr3_aa: CASSLVFSGGAETQYF
v_call: TRBV4-2; clone_size: -; cdr3_length: 18; d_call: TRBD1; j_call: TRBJ2-7; cdr3_nt: TGTGCCAGCAGCCATGAACCGGGACAGGGGGCGATTCGCTACGAGCAGTACTTC; cdr3_aa: CASSHEPGQGAIRYEQYF
v_call: TRBV2; clone_size: -; cdr3_length: 14; d_call: TRBD1; j_call: TRBJ1-1; cdr3_nt: TGTGCCAGCAGTGAAAGGACAGGGTACACTGAAGCTTTCTTT; cdr3_aa: CASSERTGYTEAFF
v_call: TRBV29-1; clone_size: -; cdr3_length: 14; d_call: TRBD2; j_call: TRBJ2-1; cdr3_nt: TGCAGCGGCGCCGGGACTAGCGGCTACAATGAGCAGTTCTTC; cdr3_aa: CSGAGTSGYNEQFF
v_call: TRBV30; clone_size: -; cdr3_length: 14; d_call: TRBD1; j_call: TRBJ1-4; cdr3_nt: TGTGCCTGGAGACCGGGACAGGGGGGCGAAAAACTGTTTTTT; cdr3_aa: CAWRPGQGGEKLFF
v_call: TRBV18; clone_size: -; cdr3_length: 15; d_call: TRBD1; j_call: TRBJ1-1; cdr3_nt: TGTGCCAGCTCACTACAGGGGGGGAGAGGGGCTGAAGCTTTCTTT; cdr3_aa: CASSLQGGRGAEAFF
v_call: TRBV7-9; clone_size: -; cdr3_length: 13; d_call: -; j_call: TRBJ1-1; cdr3_nt: TGTGCCAGCAGGAGGGCGGACAGTATTCAAGCTTTCTTT; cdr3_aa: CASRRADSIQAFF
v_call: TRBV10-1; clone_size: -; cdr3_length: 15; d_call: -; j_call: TRBJ1-1; cdr3_nt: TGCGCCAGCAGTACTGCCTACCCGGGGTTCACTGAAGCTTTCTTT; cdr3_aa: CASSTAYPGFTEAFF
v_call: TRBV7-9; clone_size: -; cdr3_length: 12; d_call: TRBD1; j_call: TRBJ2-7; cdr3_nt: TGTGCCAGCAGCTCCACTGACAGGGCCCAGTACTTC; cdr3_aa: CASSSTDRAQYF
v_call: TRBV7-9; clone_size: -; cdr3_length: 14; d_call: TRBD1; j_call: TRBJ2-7; cdr3_nt: TGTGCCAGCAGCCACAGGGGGGCCCCCCTCGAGCAGTACTTC; cdr3_aa: CASSHRGAPLEQYF
v_call: TRBV5-5; clone_size: -; cdr3_length: 16; d_call: TRBD1; j_call: TRBJ1-2; cdr3_nt: TGTGCCAGCAGCTCTCGGGACAGTCGCTATAGTGTAAGCTACACCTTC; cdr3_aa: CASSSRDSRYSVSYTF
v_call: TRBV18; clone_size: -; cdr3_length: 16; d_call: -; j_call: TRBJ1-5; cdr3_nt: TGTGCCAGCTCACCATCGGGGGCGGGGGGCAATCAGCCCCAGCATTTT; cdr3_aa: CASSPSGAGGNQPQHF
v_call: TRBV19; clone_size: -; cdr3_length: 16; d_call: -; j_call: TRBJ2-3; cdr3_nt: TGTGCCAGTAGTACCCAGTGGGGCGGAAGCACAGATACGCAGTATTTT; cdr3_aa: CASSTQWGGSTDTQYF
v_call: TRBV7-2; clone_size: -; cdr3_length: 14; d_call: -; j_call: TRBJ1-1; cdr3_nt: TGTGCCAGCAGCTCCGGGACTCCAGACACTGAAGCTTTCTTT; cdr3_aa: CASSSGTPDTEAFF
v_call: TRBV1; clone_size: once; cdr3_length: 17; d_call: -; j_call: TRBJ2-7; cdr3_nt: TGCACCAGCAGCCTAAAGTACCCCCATAGGCGGATCTACGAGCAGTACTTC; cdr3_aa: CTSSLKYPHRRIYEQYF
v_call: TRBV19; clone_size: -; cdr3_length: 12; d_call: -; j_call: TRBJ1-5; cdr3_nt: TGTGCCAGTAGTGTGACAGTTCAGCCCCAGCATTTT; cdr3_aa: CASSVTVQPQHF
v_call: TRBV10-3; clone_size: -; cdr3_length: 12; d_call: -; j_call: TRBJ2-7; cdr3_nt: TGTGCCATCAATGGGGAGACCTACGAGCAGTACTTC; cdr3_aa: CAINGETYEQYF
v_call: TRBV6-1; clone_size: -; cdr3_length: 18; d_call: TRBD1; j_call: TRBJ2-2; cdr3_nt: TGTGCCAGCAGTGAAGTCCTGACAGGGCGTTATTATCCGGGGGAGCTGTTTTTT; cdr3_aa: CASSEVLTGRYYPGELFF
v_call: TRBV6-5; clone_size: -; cdr3_length: 15; d_call: TRBD2; j_call: TRBJ2-1; cdr3_nt: TGTGCCAGCAGTCTACCGGGACTAGCGGACAATGAGCAGTTCTTC; cdr3_aa: CASSLPGLADNEQFF
v_call: TRBV2; clone_size: -; cdr3_length: 16; d_call: TRBD2; j_call: TRBJ2-1; cdr3_nt: TGTGCCAGCAGCGCAGAGGCTAGCGGGGCCTACAATGAGCAGTTCTTC; cdr3_aa: CASSAEASGAYNEQFF
v_call: TRBV5-4; clone_size: -; cdr3_length: 15; d_call: -; j_call: TRBJ2-1; cdr3_nt: TGTGCCAGCAGCTTGGGAAGCGTCTCCTACAATGAGCAGTTCTTC; cdr3_aa: CASSLGSVSYNEQFF
v_call: TRBV30; clone_size: -; cdr3_length: 13; d_call: -; j_call: TRBJ2-3; cdr3_nt: TGTGCCTGGACCCAGGGGAGCACAGATACGCAGTATTTT; cdr3_aa: CAWTQGSTDTQYF
v_call: TRBV2; clone_size: -; cdr3_length: 16; d_call: TRBD1; j_call: TRBJ2-7; cdr3_nt: TGTGCCAGCAGTCCCCGGATGGGACAGGGGGCTCGGGAGCAGTACTTC; cdr3_aa: CASSPRMGQGAREQYF
v_call: TRBV7-9; clone_size: -; cdr3_length: 13; d_call: -; j_call: TRBJ2-3; cdr3_nt: TGTGCCAGCCGTACTAAGACCACAGATACGCAGTATTTT; cdr3_aa: CASRTKTTDTQYF
v_call: TRBV2; clone_size: -; cdr3_length: 14; d_call: -; j_call: TRBJ2-7; cdr3_nt: TGTGCCGGCCTACGCGGGACGGACAAATACGAGCAGTACTTC; cdr3_aa: CAGLRGTDKYEQYF
v_call: TRBV5-6; clone_size: -; cdr3_length: 17; d_call: -; j_call: TRBJ2-7; cdr3_nt: TGTGCCAGCAGCCGCGAAGGTGGAGGAACTATCTCCTACGAGCAGTACTTC; cdr3_aa: CASSREGGGTISYEQYF
v_call: TRBV7-9; clone_size: once; cdr3_length: 16; d_call: TRBD1; j_call: TRBJ1-2; cdr3_nt: TGTGCCAGCAGCTTAGCGACGGACAGGGCGGCCTATGGCTACACCTTC; cdr3_aa: CASSLATDRAAYGYTF
v_call: TRBV14; clone_size: -; cdr3_length: 17; d_call: -; j_call: TRBJ2-3; cdr3_nt: TGTGCCAGCAGCCAAGACTCGGTATGGCGGTACACAGATACGCAGTATTTT; cdr3_aa: CASSQDSVWRYTDTQYF
v_call: TRBV19; clone_size: once; cdr3_length: 13; d_call: -; j_call: TRBJ2-7; cdr3_nt: TGTGCCAGTAGTATGGGGGCAGGGTCCGAGCAGTACTTC; cdr3_aa: CASSMGAGSEQYF
v_call: TRBV5-8; clone_size: -; cdr3_length: 16; d_call: TRBD2; j_call: TRBJ2-7; cdr3_nt: TGTGCCAGCAGCGGAGAGTCCGGGACTAGCGTACGGGAGCAGTACTTC; cdr3_aa: CASSGESGTSVREQYF
v_call: TRBV29-1; clone_size: -; cdr3_length: 10; d_call: -; j_call: TRBJ2-3; cdr3_nt: TGCAGCGTTGCGGGAGATACGCAGTATTTT; cdr3_aa: CSVAGDTQYF
v_call: TRBV4-1; clone_size: -; cdr3_length: 14; d_call: TRBD1; j_call: TRBJ1-2; cdr3_nt: TGCGCCAGCAGCCCCACAGGGGTGAACTATGGCTACACCTTC; cdr3_aa: CASSPTGVNYGYTF
v_call: TRBV6-6; clone_size: -; cdr3_length: 15; d_call: -; j_call: TRBJ1-3; cdr3_nt: TGTGCCAGCCAATTAGAGAAAACCTCTGGAAACACCATATATTTT; cdr3_aa: CASQLEKTSGNTIYF
v_call: TRBV6-5; clone_size: -; cdr3_length: 13; d_call: -; j_call: TRBJ1-2; cdr3_nt: TGTGCCAGCAGTTTCCAGGGAGGGGATGGCTACACCTTC; cdr3_aa: CASSFQGGDGYTF
v_call: TRBV19; clone_size: once; cdr3_length: 17; d_call: -; j_call: TRBJ1-1; cdr3_nt: TGTGCCAGTACCATCCCGGAGGAGCCTACCCCCCCCGCGCCAGCTTTCTTT; cdr3_aa: CASTIPEEPTPPAPAFF
v_call: TRBV28; clone_size: -; cdr3_length: 16; d_call: TRBD2; j_call: TRBJ2-1; cdr3_nt: TGTGCCAGCAGTTTACGAACTAGCGGGAGCTACAATGAGCAGTTCTTC; cdr3_aa: CASSLRTSGSYNEQFF
v_call: TRBV14; clone_size: -; cdr3_length: 14; d_call: TRBD2; j_call: TRBJ2-7; cdr3_nt: TGTGCCAGCAGCCAAATAGCGGGGGGATTCGAGCAGTACTTC; cdr3_aa: CASSQIAGGFEQYF
v_call: TRBV25-1; clone_size: -; cdr3_length: 14; d_call: -; j_call: TRBJ2-1; cdr3_nt: TGTGCCAGCAGTGAATCCTACAGGCTAAATGAGCAGTTCTTC; cdr3_aa: CASSESYRLNEQFF
v_call: TRBV5-6; clone_size: -; cdr3_length: 15; d_call: -; j_call: TRBJ1-5; cdr3_nt: TGTGCCAGCAGCTTCAGGGGACGGCACAATCAGCCCCAGCATTTT; cdr3_aa: CASSFRGRHNQPQHF
v_call: TRBV28; clone_size: -; cdr3_length: 15; d_call: -; j_call: TRBJ1-1; cdr3_nt: TGTGCCAGCAGCTTCATTACAGGGCAACCCACTGAAGCTTTCTTT; cdr3_aa: CASSFITGQPTEAFF
v_call: TRBV11-2; clone_size: -; cdr3_length: 16; d_call: -; j_call: TRBJ1-5; cdr3_nt: TGTGCCAGCAGCCCTGAGACGGGACTTGGCAATCAGCCCCAGCATTTT; cdr3_aa: CASSPETGLGNQPQHF
v_call: TRBV19; clone_size: -; cdr3_length: 18; d_call: TRBD2; j_call: TRBJ2-1; cdr3_nt: TGTGCCACCAAACCCCTGGGACTAGCGGGGTACTCCTACAATGAGCAGTTCTTC; cdr3_aa: CATKPLGLAGYSYNEQFF
v_call: TRBV7-8; clone_size: -; cdr3_length: 15; d_call: TRBD1; j_call: TRBJ2-7; cdr3_nt: TGTGCCAGCAGCGACGGACAGGGGGTTCTATACGAGCAGTACTTC; cdr3_aa: CASSDGQGVLYEQYF
v_call: TRBV19; clone_size: -; cdr3_length: 12; d_call: -; j_call: TRBJ1-4; cdr3_nt: TGTGCCAGTAGTAACGGTTACGAAAAACTGTTTTTT; cdr3_aa: CASSNGYEKLFF